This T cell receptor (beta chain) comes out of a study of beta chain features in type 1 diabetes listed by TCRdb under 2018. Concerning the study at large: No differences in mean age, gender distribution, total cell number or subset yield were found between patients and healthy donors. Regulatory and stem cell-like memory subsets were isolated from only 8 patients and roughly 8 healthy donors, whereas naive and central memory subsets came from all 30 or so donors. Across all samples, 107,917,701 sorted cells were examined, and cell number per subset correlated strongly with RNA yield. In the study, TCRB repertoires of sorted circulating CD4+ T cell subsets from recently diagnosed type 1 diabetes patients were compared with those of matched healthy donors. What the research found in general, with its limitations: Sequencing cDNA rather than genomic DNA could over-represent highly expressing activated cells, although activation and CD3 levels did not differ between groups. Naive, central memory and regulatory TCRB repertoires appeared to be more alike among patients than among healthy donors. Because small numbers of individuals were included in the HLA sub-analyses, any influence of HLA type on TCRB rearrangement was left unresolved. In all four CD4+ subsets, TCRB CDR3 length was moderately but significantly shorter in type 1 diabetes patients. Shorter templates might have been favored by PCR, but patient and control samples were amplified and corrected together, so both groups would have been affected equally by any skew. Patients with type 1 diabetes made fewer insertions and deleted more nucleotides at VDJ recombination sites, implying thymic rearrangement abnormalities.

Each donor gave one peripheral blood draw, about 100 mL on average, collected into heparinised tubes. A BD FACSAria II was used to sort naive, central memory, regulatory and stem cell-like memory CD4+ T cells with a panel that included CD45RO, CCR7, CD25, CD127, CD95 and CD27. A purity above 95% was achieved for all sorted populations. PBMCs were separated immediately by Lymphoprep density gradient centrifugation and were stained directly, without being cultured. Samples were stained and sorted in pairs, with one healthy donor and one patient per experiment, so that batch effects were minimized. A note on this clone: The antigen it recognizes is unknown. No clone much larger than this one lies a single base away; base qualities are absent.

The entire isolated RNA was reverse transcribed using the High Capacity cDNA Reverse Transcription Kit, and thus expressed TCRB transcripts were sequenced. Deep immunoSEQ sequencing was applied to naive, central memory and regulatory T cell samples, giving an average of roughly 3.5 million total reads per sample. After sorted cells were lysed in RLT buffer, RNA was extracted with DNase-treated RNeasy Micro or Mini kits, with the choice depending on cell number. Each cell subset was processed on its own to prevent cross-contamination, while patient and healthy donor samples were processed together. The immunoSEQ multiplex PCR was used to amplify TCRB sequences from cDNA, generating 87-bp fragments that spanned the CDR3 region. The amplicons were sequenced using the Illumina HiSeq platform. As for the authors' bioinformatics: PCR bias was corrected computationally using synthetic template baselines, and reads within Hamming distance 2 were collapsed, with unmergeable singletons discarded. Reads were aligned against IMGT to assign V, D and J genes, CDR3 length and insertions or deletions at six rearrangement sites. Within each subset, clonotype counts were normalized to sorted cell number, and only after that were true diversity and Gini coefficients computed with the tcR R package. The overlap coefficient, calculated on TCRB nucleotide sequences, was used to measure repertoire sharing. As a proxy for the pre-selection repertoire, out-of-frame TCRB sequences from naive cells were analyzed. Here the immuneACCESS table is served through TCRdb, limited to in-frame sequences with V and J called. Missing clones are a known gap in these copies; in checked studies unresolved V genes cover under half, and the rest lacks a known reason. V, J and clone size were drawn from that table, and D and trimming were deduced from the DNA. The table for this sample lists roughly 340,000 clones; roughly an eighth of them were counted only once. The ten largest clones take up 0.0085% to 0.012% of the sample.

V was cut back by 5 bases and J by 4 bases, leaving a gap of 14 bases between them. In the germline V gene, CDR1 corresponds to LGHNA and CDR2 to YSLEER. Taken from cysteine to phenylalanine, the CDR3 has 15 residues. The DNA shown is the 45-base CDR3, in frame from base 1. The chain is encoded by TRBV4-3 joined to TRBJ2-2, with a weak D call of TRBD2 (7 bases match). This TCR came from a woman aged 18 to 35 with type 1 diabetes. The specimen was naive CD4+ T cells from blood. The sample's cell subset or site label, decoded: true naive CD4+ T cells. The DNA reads TGCGCCAGCAGCGGAGACGGGGGGCGCACCGGGGAGCTGTTTTTT. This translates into CASSGDGGRTGELFF.